These 22 T cell receptor beta chains came from one sample sequenced in a study of metastatic and nonmetastatic thyroid tumors. TCRdb ran MiXCR on the PCR reads. The sample consists of fewer than 35,000 clones, 15% to 20% of them appearing once. Patients were all untreated before their thyroid surgery. The sequencing input was blood. Source of these receptors: a female donor with papillary thyroid cancer or a benign thyroid nodule (not recorded which). Some clones in this sample may be carry-over from other donors' samples.

This clone has at least ten counts. The chain uses TRBV11-3 and TRBJ1-1, with D unclear. The CDR3 loop spans 13 amino acids. Per the germline V gene, CDR1 is SGHNT and CDR2 is YENEEA. The V gene lost 5 bases and the J gene lost 2 bases, with 9 bases spanning the gap. DNA of the CDR3: TGTGCCAGCAGCCCCCCCAGTAACACTGAAGCTTTCTTT. It codes for CASSPPSNTEAFF.

This clone was recorded at least ten times. The rearrangement links TRBV6-5 to TRBJ2-3, with 11 bases that match TRBD1. This CDR3 has 17 amino acids. Trimming at V came to 0 bases and at J to 2 bases, leaving 4 bases not matched to a gene. Per germline, CDR1 MNHEY and CDR2 SVGAGI. CDR3 sequence: CASSYSSGQGVTDTQYF. CDR3 DNA sequence: TGTGCCAGCAGTTACTCATCGGGACAGGGGGTCACAGATACGCAGTATTTT.

V and J are TRBV20-1 and TRBJ2-7; 7 bases fit TRBD1. Looked up from germline, CDR1 is DFQATT and CDR2 is SNEGSKA (reference sequence). There are 14 residues in the CDR3. V lost 5 bases to trimming and J lost 2 bases; unmatched junction nucleotides: 9. CDR3 nucleotides: TGCAGTGCTGTAGCAATTCAGGGGGCCTACGAGCAGTACTTC. Translation: CSAVAIQGAYEQYF.

This clone was observed at least ten times. This could be a read error, since a much larger clone is one nucleotide away. The sample holds other DNA sequences that translate to the same CDR3. This chain joins TRBV9 and TRBJ2-6; possibly TRBD1 for D (5 bases). Germline V gene sequence: CDR1 SGDLS, CDR2 YYNGEE. The CDR3 loop spans 15 amino acids. The V gene lost 7 bases and the J gene lost 2 bases, with 13 bases spanning the gap. The CDR3 nucleotides are TGTGCCAGCGGCGCTACAGGAGCTGGGGCCAACGTCCTGACTTTC. Amino acid sequence: CASGATGAGANVLTF.

The chain links TRBV6-1 to TRBJ2-1, with 7 bases aligning to TRBD1. The CDR3 has 16 residues. Trimming cost V 7 bases and J 2 bases; bases outside gene matches: 11. Germline V gene sequence: CDR1 MNHNS, CDR2 SASEGT. The CDR3 protein is CASMLSGDSTYNEQFF. Here the CDR3 DNA reads TGTGCCAGCATGCTCTCTGGGGACAGTACCTACAATGAGCAGTTCTTC.

This clone was counted many times. The chain joins TRBV28 to TRBJ1-4, with D possibly being TRBD1 (5 bases). This CDR3 has 15 amino acids. Germline V gene data show CDR1 as MDHEN and CDR2 as SYDVKM. The V gene lost 5 bases and the J gene lost 3 bases, with 13 bases spanning the gap. The CDR3 DNA reads TGTGCCAGCAGTACCGGGGCGTCGGCTAATGAAAAACTGTTTTTT. This codes for CASSTGASANEKLFF.

This clone has a count of ten or more. The chain combines TRBV25-1 with TRBJ1-1; D is unresolved. The V and J ends lost 3 bases and 0 bases respectively, with 11 bases between them. Germline CDR1 reads MGHDK; CDR2 reads SYGVNS. CDR3 size: 15 residues. The CDR3 is CASSDLGSVNTEAFF. The CDR3 DNA sequence: TGTGCCAGCAGTGATTTGGGCAGCGTGAACACTGAAGCTTTCTTT.

Many counts were recorded for this clone. The chain couples TRBV28 to TRBJ2-7; D may be TRBD1 (6 bases). This CDR3 contains 17 residues. The germline V gene has CDR1 MDHEN and CDR2 SYDVKM. Trimming cost V 3 bases and J 0 bases, with 18 bases left between them. CDR3 amino acids: CASSLAFRGMSSYEQYF. The CDR3 bases are TGTGCCAGCAGTTTGGCGTTCAGGGGCATGAGCTCCTACGAGCAGTACTTC.

This clone was seen many times. This chain joins TRBV11-2 and TRBJ2-1; perhaps TRBD2 as D (7 bases). Germline V gene data show CDR1 as SGHAT and CDR2 as FQNNGV. V lost 0 bases and J 8 bases, leaving 17 bases between the germline ends. CDR3 length: 16 residues. CDR3 loop: CASSLEFVWGGYEQFF. In DNA, the CDR3 is TGTGCCAGCAGCTTAGAGTTCGTTTGGGGGGGCTATGAGCAGTTCTTC.

A word on this clone: A read error may explain this, as a much larger clone is one base away. The chain has TRBV28 and TRBJ2-5; no clear D gene. This CDR3 has 12 amino acids. CDR1 and CDR2 from the germline V gene are MDHEN and SYDVKM. The CDR3 DNA sequence: TGTGCCGGCAGTTTGATCCAAGAGACCCAGTACTTC. Protein product: CAGSLIQETQYF.

This chain connects TRBV15 to TRBJ1-2, with 8 positions matching TRBD1. Germline V lookup: CDR1 LNHNV, CDR2 YYDKDF (reference sequence). Losses at the gene ends were 4 bases for V and 10 bases for J; bases not matched to a gene: 14. This CDR3 has 15 amino acids. Here the CDR3 DNA reads TGTGCCACCAGCACCCGGACAGGGTCCTTCTATTTCTACACCTTC. It translates to CATSTRTGSFYFYTF. The variable domain in full, completed from reference TRBV15 and TRBJ1-2, reads DAMVIQNPRYQVTQFGKPVTLSCSQTLNHNVMYWYQQKSSQAPKLLFHYYDKDFNNEADTPDNFQSRRPNTSFCFLDIRSPGLGDTAMYLCATSTRTGSFYFYTFGSGTRLTVV.

As regards this clone: Given a much more abundant clone one base away, this may be a read error. This chain joins TRBV7-6 and TRBJ2-1, with a weak D call TRBD1 (5 bases). The CDR3 runs 14 residues. The germline CDR1 and CDR2 sequences are SGHVS and FNYEAQ. CDR3 sequence: CARSLAEGVNEQFF. Written as DNA, the CDR3 is TGTGCCCGCAGCTTAGCAGAAGGGGTTAATGAGCAGTTCTTC.

This rearrangement joins TRBV7-2 to TRBJ1-5, with D perhaps matching TRBD1 (6 bases). This CDR3 spans 15 amino acids. The germline V gene has CDR1 SGHTA and CDR2 FQGNSA. Trimming cost V 3 bases and J 3 bases, with 12 bases left between them. In DNA form, the CDR3 reads TGTGCCAGCAGCTTTAACAGGGTAATCAATCAGCCCCAGCATTTT. Translated, it gives CASSFNRVINQPQHF.

The chain recombines TRBV13 with TRBJ2-2, with no clear D. The CDR3 length is 13 residues. Trimming shortened V by 3 bases and J by 6 bases, and 8 bases separated the two germline ends. Germline V gene data show CDR1 as PRHDT and CDR2 as FYEKMQ (reference sequence). The CDR3 sequence: CASSFYDPGELFF. CDR3 nucleotides: TGTGCCAGCAGCTTTTACGACCCCGGGGAGCTGTTTTTT.

This clone was found many times. The CDR3 DNA is TGTGCCAGCACCGGGACAGGGAATGAAAAACTGTTTTTT. Translation gives CASTGTGNEKLFF. The chain couples TRBV19 to TRBJ1-4, with 9 bases identical to TRBD1. This CDR3 is built from 13 residues. Germline V gene data show CDR1 as LNHDA and CDR2 as SQIVND (reference sequence). V lost 9 bases, J lost 5 bases, and 4 bases stayed unmatched. The complete variable domain, with remaining parts taken from reference TRBV19 and TRBJ1-4, reads DGGITQSPKYLFRKEGQNVTLSCEQNLNHDAMYWYRQDPGQGLRLIYYSQIVNDFQKGDIAEGYSVSREKKESFPLTVTSAQKNPTAFYLCASTGTGNEKLFFGSGTQLSVL.

This clone was detected ten times or more. V gene TRBV19 combines with J gene TRBJ2-1; D might be TRBD1 (6 bases). Germline values: CDR1 LNHDA, CDR2 SQIVND (reference sequence). The CDR3 length is 15 residues. V shed 6 bases and J shed 7 bases, with 19 bases lying between them. The CDR3 sequence: CASSSNREMWNEQFF. CDR3 bases: TGTGCCAGTAGCTCCAACAGGGAGATGTGGAATGAGCAGTTCTTC. Variable domain in full (rest from reference TRBV19 and TRBJ2-1): DGGITQSPKYLFRKEGQNVTLSCEQNLNHDAMYWYRQDPGQGLRLIYYSQIVNDFQKGDIAEGYSVSREKKESFPLTVTSAQKNPTAFYLCASSSNREMWNEQFFGPGTRLTVL.

In this sample, this clone turned up many times. This chain links TRBV7-9 with TRBJ1-2; 8 bases are a match to TRBD1. Germline lookup yields CDR1 SEHNR and CDR2 FQNEAQ (reference sequence). V shed 10 bases, J shed 2 bases, and the junction held 3 bases outside the gene matches. The CDR3 length is 12 residues. CDR3 nucleotides: TGTGCCACCGGACAGGGCAACTATGGCTACACCTTC. Encoded protein: CATGQGNYGYTF.

This clone was seen at least ten times. The rearrangement joins TRBV5-5 to TRBJ1-3, with no clear D. Germline V gene data show CDR1 as SGHKS and CDR2 as YYEKEE (reference sequence). The CDR3 is 15 amino acids. V lost 2 bases and J 0 bases, leaving 9 bases between the germline ends. The CDR3 reads CASSFGSISGNTIYF. The CDR3 coding sequence is TGTGCCAGCAGCTTTGGGTCTATCTCTGGAAACACCATATATTTT.

As regards this clone: A junction end diverges from the germline sequence, so it may reflect a read error. The gene calls are TRBV11-2 and TRBJ1-2, with D perhaps matching TRBD1 (6 bases). There are 16 residues in the CDR3. CDR1 is SGHAT, CDR2 FQNNGV, per germline. The CDR3 nucleotides read TGTGTCAGCAGCTTAGACAGGCTCGACCTTAACTATGGCTACACCTTC. Translated: CVSSLDRLDLNYGYTF.

V usage is TRBV4-2 and J usage is TRBJ2-7; 8 bases map to TRBD2. CDR1 and CDR2 (germline): LGHNA, YNFKEQ. The CDR3 has 16 amino acids. V shed 1 base, J shed 2 bases, and the junction held 7 bases outside the gene matches. The CDR3 DNA is TGTGCCAGCAGCCAAGGTCAGCGGGAGTGGCCCTACGAGCAGTACTTC. Amino acid sequence: CASSQGQREWPYEQYF.

This clone was detected ten times or more. The chain couples TRBV19 to TRBJ2-4, with 8 bases lining up with TRBD1. The junction had 11 bases not matched to a gene; V was cut back by 4 bases and J by 6 bases. The germline V gene encodes CDR1 LNHDA and CDR2 SQIVND (reference sequence). CDR3 size: 16 residues. The CDR3 nucleotides are TGTGCCAGTAGTAGAACAGGGGGAGTCGGGTTAAACATTCAGTACTTC. Protein sequence: CASSRTGGVGLNIQYF.

This clone showed up many times. Its ends do not fully match the called genes, so a read error is possible. Different DNA sequences within this sample yield the same CDR3. The rearrangement joins TRBV7-6 to TRBJ1-5; possibly TRBD1 for D (5 bases). Germline V CDR1 and CDR2: SGHVS, FNYEAQ. This CDR3 spans 14 amino acids. CDR3 residues: CASSPDSSNQPQHF. CDR3 sequence (DNA): TGTGCCAGCAGCCCCGACAGTTCCAATCAGCCCCAGCATTTC.